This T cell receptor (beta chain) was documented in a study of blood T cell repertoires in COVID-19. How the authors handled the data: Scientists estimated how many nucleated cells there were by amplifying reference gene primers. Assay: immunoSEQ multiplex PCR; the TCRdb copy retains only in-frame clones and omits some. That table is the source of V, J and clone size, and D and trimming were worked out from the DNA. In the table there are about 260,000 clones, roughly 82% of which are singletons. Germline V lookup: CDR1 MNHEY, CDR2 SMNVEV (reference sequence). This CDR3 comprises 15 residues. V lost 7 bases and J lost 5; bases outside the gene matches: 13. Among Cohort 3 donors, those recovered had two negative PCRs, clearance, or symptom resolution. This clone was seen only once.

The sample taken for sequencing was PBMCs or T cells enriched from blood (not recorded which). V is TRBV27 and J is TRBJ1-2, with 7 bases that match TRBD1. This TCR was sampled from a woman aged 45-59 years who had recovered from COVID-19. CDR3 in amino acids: CASKGGTAGRYGYTF. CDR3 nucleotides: TGTGCCAGCAAGGGCGGGACAGCCGGCCGATATGGCTACACCTTC.